Sequencing of this T cell receptor beta chain was carried out in a study of human T cells and chemical hapten exposure. In the study overall: The patient population, which was mostly female, had alopecia areata, totalis or universalis.

One entry per CDR3 protein, called by TCRdb with MiXCR from the RACE reads. This table holds around 380,000 distinct CDR3 sequences, around 5.5% found once. V was pared by 3 bases and J by 5 bases, with 8 bases of the junction left unmatched. The germline V gene encodes CDR1 SGHKS and CDR2 YYEKEE (reference sequence). CDR3 length: 15 residues. Specified time point: pre-sensitization, week 0. Treatment described: therapeutic diphenylcyclopropenone sensitization with weekly scalp DPC. This clonotype occurred a few times. Sample: whole blood, taken in connection with sensitization to the hapten diphenylcyclopropenone (DPC). The clonotype comes from a woman younger than 35 with alopecia areata. Some clones in this sample may be carry-over from other donors' samples. The chain employs TRBV5-5 and TRBJ1-5; 7 bases agree with TRBD1. This CDR3 is CASSSLDRDDQPQHF. CDR3 sequence (DNA): TGTGCCAGCAGCTCCCTCGACAGGGACGATCAGCCCCAGCATTTT.